This is a list of T cell receptor beta chains from one sample in a study of cytomegalovirus exposure and HLA in healthy donors. Measured with immunoSEQ multiplex PCR; TCRdb has only the in-frame clones, and not every one. The top ten hold roughly 2% of the sample, which has roughly 250,000 clones, almost 85% seen once. Sequenced input: PBMCs. These receptors came from a middle-aged woman in good health and CMV-seropositive. CDR3s include the opening cysteine and the closing phenylalanine or tryptophan. The D gene is left open where the match is weak. Clone size is given for some rows only: seen once, a few or many times, or a class if the clone is expanded.

d_call,j_call,clone_size,v_call,cdr3_nt,cdr3_aa
NA,TRBJ2-7,NA,TRBV7-9,TGTTCCAGCAGCTTCGGGGTTAGCTCCTACGAGCAGTACTTC,CSSSFGVSSYEQYF
NA,TRBJ1-1,NA,TRBV28,TGTGCCAGCCGCCTAGGGGGGGCGACGAACACTGAAGCTTTCTTT,CASRLGGATNTEAFF
TRBD2,TRBJ2-1,NA,TRBV7-8,TGTGCCAGCAGCTTTGGCGCCAGCGGGAGTCCAAATTACAATGAGCAGTTCTTC,CASSFGASGSPNYNEQFF
NA,TRBJ2-1,NA,TRBV6-1,TGTGCCAGCAGTGAAGCAGGGCAGGGGAATGAGCAGTTCTTC,CASSEAGQGNEQFF
TRBD2,TRBJ2-7,NA,TRBV7-2,TGTGCCAGCAGCCCGGGGACTAGCGGGAGTTACGAGCAGTACTTC,CASSPGTSGSYEQYF
NA,TRBJ2-2,NA,TRBV9,TGTGCCAGCAGCGTCGGCGGGGAGCTGTTTTTT,CASSVGGELFF
NA,TRBJ1-1,once,TRBV9,TGTGCCAGCAGCGTAGGGACAGCGAACACTGAAGCTTTCTTT,CASSVGTANTEAFF
NA,TRBJ1-1,NA,TRBV7-3,TGTGCCAGCAGCCAAAGCGCGGGGAACACTGAAGCTTTCTTT,CASSQSAGNTEAFF
TRBD2,TRBJ2-2,NA,TRBV7-9,TGTGCCAGCAGCTTCCTAGCGGGAGGAGGCACCGGGGAGCTGTTTTTT,CASSFLAGGGTGELFF
NA,TRBJ2-7,once,TRBV27,TGTGCCAGCAGTTTAGCCCAGGGGTACGAGCAGTACTTC,CASSLAQGYEQYF
TRBD2,TRBJ2-1,NA,TRBV7-9,TGTGCCAGCAGCCCGCCCGGGACTAGCGGGATTGAGCAGTTCTTC,CASSPPGTSGIEQFF